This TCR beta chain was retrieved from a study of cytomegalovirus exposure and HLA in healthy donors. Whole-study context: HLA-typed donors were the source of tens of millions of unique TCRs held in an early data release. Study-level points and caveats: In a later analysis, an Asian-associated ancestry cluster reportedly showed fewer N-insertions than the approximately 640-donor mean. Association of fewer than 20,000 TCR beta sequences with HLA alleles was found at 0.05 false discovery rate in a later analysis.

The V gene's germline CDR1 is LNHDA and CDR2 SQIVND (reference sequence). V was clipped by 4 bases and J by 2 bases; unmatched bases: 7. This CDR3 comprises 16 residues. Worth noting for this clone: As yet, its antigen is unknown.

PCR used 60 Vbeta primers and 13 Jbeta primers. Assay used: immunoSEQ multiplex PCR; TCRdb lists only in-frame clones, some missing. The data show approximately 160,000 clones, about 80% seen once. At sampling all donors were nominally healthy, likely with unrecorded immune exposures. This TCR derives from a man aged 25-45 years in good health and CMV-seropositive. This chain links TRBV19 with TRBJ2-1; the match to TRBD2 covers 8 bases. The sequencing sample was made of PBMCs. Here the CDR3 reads CASSRAGTRAYNEQFF. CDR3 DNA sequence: TGTGCCAGTAGTAGGGCCGGGACTAGGGCCTACAATGAGCAGTTCTTC. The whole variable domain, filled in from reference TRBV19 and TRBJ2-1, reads DGGITQSPKYLFRKEGQNVTLSCEQNLNHDAMYWYRQDPGQGLRLIYYSQIVNDFQKGDIAEGYSVSREKKESFPLTVTSAQKNPTAFYLCASSRAGTRAYNEQFFGPGTRLTVL.